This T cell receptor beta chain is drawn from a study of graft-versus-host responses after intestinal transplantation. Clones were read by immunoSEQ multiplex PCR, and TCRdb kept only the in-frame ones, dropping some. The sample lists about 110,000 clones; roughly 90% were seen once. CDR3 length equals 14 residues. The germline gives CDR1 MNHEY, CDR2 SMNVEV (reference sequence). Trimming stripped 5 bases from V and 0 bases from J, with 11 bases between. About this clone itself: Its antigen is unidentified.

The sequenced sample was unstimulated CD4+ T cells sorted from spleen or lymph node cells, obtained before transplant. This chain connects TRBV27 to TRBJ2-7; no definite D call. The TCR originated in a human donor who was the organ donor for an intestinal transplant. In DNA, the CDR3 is TGTGCCAGCAGTCTGAAACAGAGCTCCTACGAGCAGTACTTC. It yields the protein CASSLKQSSYEQYF.